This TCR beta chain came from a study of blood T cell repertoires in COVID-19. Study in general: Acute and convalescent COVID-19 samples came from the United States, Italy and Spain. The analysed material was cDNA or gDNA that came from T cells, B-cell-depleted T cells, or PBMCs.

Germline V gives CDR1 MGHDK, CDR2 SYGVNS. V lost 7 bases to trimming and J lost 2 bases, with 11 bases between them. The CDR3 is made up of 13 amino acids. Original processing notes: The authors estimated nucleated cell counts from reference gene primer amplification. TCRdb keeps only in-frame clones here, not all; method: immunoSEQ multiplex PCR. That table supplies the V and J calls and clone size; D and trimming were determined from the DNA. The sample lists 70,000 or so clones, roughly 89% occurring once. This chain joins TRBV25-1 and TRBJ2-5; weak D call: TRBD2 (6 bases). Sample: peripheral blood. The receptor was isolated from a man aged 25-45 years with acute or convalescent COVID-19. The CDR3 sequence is CASTGGAQETQYF. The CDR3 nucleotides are TGTGCCAGCACCGGGGGAGCTCAAGAGACCCAGTACTTC.